This record concerns one T cell receptor beta chain sequence. One junction end does not reproduce the germline sequence, and a read error may be involved. Ahead of thyroid surgery, no patient had received treatment of any kind. This sample stems from a study of metastatic and nonmetastatic thyroid tumors. Germline V gene sequence: CDR1 LNHDA, CDR2 SQIVND (reference sequence). CDR3 length: 17 amino acids. From the PCR reads, TCRdb re-called clones with MiXCR. This sample has roughly 63,000 clones, with about 16% found just once. This TCR came from a male donor with papillary thyroid cancer or a benign thyroid nodule (not recorded which). Some clones in this sample may be carry-over from other donors' samples. The sample taken for sequencing was blood. The rearrangement uses TRBV19 and TRBJ2-1, with 11 bases identical to TRBD2. The CDR3 nucleotides read TGTGCCAGTAGTTTGACTAGCGGGGATAGGAAACACAATGAGCAGTTATTC. Translation gives CASSLTSGDRKHNEQLF.